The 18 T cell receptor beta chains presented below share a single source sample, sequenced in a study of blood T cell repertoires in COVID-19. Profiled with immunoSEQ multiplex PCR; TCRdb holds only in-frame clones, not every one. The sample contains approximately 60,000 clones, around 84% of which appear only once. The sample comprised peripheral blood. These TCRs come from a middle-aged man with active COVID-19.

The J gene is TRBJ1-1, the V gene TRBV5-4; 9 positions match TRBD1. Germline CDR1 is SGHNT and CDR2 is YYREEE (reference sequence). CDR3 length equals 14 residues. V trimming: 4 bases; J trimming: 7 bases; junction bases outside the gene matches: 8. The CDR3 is CASSTGTGWVEAFF. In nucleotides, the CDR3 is TGTGCCAGCAGCACCGGGACAGGGTGGGTTGAAGCTTTCTTT.

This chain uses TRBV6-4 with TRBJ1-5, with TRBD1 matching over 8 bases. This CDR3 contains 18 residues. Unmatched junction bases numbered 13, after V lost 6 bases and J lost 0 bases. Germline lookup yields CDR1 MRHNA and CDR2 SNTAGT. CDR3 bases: TGTGCCAGCAGCAAGGCAGACGACAGGGGAGGTAGCAATCAGCCCCAGCATTTT. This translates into CASSKADDRGGSNQPQHF.

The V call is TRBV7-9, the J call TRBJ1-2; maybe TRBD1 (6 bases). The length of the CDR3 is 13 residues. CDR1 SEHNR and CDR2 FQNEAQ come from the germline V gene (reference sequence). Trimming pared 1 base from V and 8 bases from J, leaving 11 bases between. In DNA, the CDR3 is TGTGCCAGCAGCTTAGAGGAGGACAGAGGCTACACCTTC. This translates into CASSLEEDRGYTF.

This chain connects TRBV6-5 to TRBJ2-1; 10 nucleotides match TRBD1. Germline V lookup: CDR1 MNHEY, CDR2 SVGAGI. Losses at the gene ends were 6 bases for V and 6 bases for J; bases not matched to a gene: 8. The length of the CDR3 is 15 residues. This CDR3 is CASSYGTGEGNEQFF. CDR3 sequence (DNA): TGTGCCAGCAGCTACGGGACAGGGGAGGGCAATGAGCAGTTCTTC.

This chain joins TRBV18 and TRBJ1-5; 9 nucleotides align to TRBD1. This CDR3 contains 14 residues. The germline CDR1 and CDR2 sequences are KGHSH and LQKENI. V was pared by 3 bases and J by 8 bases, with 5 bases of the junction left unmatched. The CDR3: CASSPTGGREPQHF. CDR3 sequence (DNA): TGTGCCAGCTCACCTACAGGGGGCCGGGAGCCCCAGCATTTT. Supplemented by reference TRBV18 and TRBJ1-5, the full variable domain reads NAGVMQNPRHLVRRRGQEARLRCSPMKGHSHVYWYRQLPEEGLKFMVYLQKENIIDESGMPKERFSAEFPKEGPSILRIQQVVRGDSAAYFCASSPTGGREPQHFGDGTRLSIL.

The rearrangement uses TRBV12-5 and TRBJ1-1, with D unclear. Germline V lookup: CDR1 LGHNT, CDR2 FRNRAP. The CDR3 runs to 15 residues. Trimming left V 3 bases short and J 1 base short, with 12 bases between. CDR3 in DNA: TGTGCTAGTGGTTTAGTACTCTCCGCGAACACTGAAGCTTTCTTT. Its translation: CASGLVLSANTEAFF.

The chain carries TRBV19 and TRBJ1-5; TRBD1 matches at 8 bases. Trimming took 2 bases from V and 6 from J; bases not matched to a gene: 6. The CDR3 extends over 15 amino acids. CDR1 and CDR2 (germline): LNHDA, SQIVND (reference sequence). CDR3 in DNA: TGTGCCAGTAGTATAAAGGGGACAGGTGGTCAGCCCCAGCATTTT. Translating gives CASSIKGTGGQPQHF.

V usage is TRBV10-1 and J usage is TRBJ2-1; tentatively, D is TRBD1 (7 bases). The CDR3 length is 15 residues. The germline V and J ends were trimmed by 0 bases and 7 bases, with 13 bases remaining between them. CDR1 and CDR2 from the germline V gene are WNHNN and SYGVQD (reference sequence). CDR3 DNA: TGCGCCAGCAGTGAGTCGGCAGGGGGGAAAAATGAGCAGTTCTTC. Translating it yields CASSESAGGKNEQFF.

DNA for the CDR3: TGTGCCAGCAGCTTATGGGCGCGTAGGAACAATGAGCAGTTCTTC. This encodes CASSLWARRNNEQFF. The rearrangement uses TRBV7-9 and TRBJ2-1; unclear D gene. The germline V and J ends were trimmed by 2 bases and 5 bases, with 13 bases remaining between them. The CDR3 has 15 amino acids. The germline CDR1 and CDR2 sequences are SEHNR and FQNEAQ (reference sequence).

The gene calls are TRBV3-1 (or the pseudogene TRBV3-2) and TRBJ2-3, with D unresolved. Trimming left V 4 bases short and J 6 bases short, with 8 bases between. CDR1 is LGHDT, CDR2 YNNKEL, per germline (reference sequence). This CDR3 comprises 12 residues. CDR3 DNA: TGTGCCAGCAGCCCCGGGTTGGATACGCAGTATTTT. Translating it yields CASSPGLDTQYF.

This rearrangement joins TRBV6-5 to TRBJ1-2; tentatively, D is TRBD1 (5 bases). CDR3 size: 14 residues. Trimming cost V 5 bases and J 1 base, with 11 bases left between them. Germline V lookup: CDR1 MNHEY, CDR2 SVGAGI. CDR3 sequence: CASSRPGLNYGYTF. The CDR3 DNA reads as TGTGCCAGCAGTAGGCCGGGACTTAACTATGGCTACACCTTC.

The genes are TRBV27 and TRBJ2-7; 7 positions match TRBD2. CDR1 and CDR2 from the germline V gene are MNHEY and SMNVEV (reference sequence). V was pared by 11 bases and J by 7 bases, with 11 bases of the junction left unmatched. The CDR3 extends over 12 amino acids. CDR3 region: CASKGGAREQYF. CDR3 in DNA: TGTGCCTCGAAGGGAGGGGCGCGGGAGCAGTACTTC.

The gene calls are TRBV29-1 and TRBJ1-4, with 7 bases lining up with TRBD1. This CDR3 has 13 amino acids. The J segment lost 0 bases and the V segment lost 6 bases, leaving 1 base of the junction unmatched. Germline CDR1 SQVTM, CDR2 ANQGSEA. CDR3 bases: TGCAGCGTCGGACAGGCAACTAATGAAAAACTGTTTTTT. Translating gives CSVGQATNEKLFF.

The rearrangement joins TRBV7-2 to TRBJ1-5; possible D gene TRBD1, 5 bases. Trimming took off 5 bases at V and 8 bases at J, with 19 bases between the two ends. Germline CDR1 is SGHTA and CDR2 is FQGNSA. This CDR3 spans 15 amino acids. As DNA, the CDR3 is TGTGCCAGCAGCGCCACCAACAGGAGAAAGGAGCCCCAGCATTTT. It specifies CASSATNRRKEPQHF.

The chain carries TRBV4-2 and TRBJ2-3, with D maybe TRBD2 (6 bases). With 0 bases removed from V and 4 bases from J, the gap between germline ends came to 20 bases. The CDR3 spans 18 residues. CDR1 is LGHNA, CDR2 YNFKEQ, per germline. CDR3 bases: TGTGCCAGCAGCCAAGAACGGAGCGGCGGGAAAGAAGCAGATACGCAGTATTTT. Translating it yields CASSQERSGGKEADTQYF.

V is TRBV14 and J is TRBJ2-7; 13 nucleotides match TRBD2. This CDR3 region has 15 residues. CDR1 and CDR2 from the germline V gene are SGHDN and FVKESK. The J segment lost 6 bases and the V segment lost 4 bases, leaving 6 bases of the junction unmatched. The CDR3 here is CASSRGGLAGLEQYF. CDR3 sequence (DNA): TGTGCCAGCAGCCGAGGGGGACTAGCGGGGCTCGAGCAGTACTTC.

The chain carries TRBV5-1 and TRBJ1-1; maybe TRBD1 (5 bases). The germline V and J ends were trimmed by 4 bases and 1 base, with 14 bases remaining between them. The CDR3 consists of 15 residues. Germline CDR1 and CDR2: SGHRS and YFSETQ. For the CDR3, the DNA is TGCGCCAGCAGCCCCTTGATGGGGGGGAACACTGAAGCTTTCTTT. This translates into CASSPLMGGNTEAFF.

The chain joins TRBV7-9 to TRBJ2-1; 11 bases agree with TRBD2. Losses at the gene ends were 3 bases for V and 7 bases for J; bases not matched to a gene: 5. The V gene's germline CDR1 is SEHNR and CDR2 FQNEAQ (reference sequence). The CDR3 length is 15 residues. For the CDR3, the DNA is TGTGCCAGCAGCTTTGCTAGCGGGAGGAGGAATGAGCAGTTCTTC. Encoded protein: CASSFASGRRNEQFF.